One and the same sample provided the 18 T cell receptor beta chains below, sequenced in a study of blood T cell repertoires in COVID-19. Using immunoSEQ multiplex PCR, the repertoire was profiled, and TCRdb retains in-frame clones only, with some absent. The sample comprises 150,000 to 200,000 clones, approximately 86% of which are singletons, and less than 3.5% rests with the top ten. Sequencing was carried out using peripheral blood. The receptors come from a woman aged 25-40 years with active or convalescent COVID-19.

The chain is built from TRBV5-1 and TRBJ2-1; D perhaps matches TRBD2 (6 bases). The CDR3 spans 14 residues. Deletions cut 4 bases from V and 2 bases from J, with 10 bases between. The germline V gene has CDR1 SGHRS and CDR2 YFSETQ. The CDR3, as DNA: TGCGCCAGCAGCAATACTAGCACCTACAATGAGCAGTTCTTC. This sequence encodes CASSNTSTYNEQFF.

V is TRBV6-1 and J is TRBJ2-6; TRBD1 aligns across 10 bases. Germline CDR1 is MNHNS and CDR2 is SASEGT. V trimming: 3 bases; J trimming: 5 bases; junction bases outside the gene matches: 10. The CDR3 consists of 18 residues. In nucleotides, the CDR3 is TGTGCCAGCAGTGATCTTGGGACAGGGGCCGGGCGGGCCAACGTCCTGACTTTC. Residues: CASSDLGTGAGRANVLTF.

This sequence joins TRBV10-2 and TRBJ2-3; TRBD2 matches 8 bases. CDR1 is WSHSY, CDR2 SAAADI, per germline. Unmatched junction bases numbered 19, after V lost 6 bases and J lost 11 bases. The CDR3 contains 16 residues. The CDR3 here is CASRDTTSSGGRGQYF. The CDR3 region has the DNA TGCGCCAGCAGGGACACGACTTCGTCGGGGGGGCGGGGGCAGTATTTT.

V gene TRBV27 combines with J gene TRBJ2-1, with 8 bases that match TRBD1. This CDR3 spans 16 amino acids. J was trimmed by 6 bases and V by 1 base; bases with no gene match: 8. Germline-derived CDR1 and CDR2 are MNHEY and SMNVEV (reference sequence). The CDR3 reads CASSLFETGEFNEQFF. DNA for the CDR3: TGTGCCAGCAGTTTATTTGAGACAGGGGAATTCAATGAGCAGTTCTTC.

A single count supports this clone. The J gene is TRBJ1-1, the V gene TRBV2; D ambiguous. The CDR3 consists of 12 residues. Germline-derived CDR1 and CDR2 are SNHLY and FYNNEI. V was clipped by 6 bases and J by 6 bases, with 11 bases between them. The CDR3 protein is CASSQEDAEAFF. The CDR3 coding sequence is TGTGCCAGCAGCCAGGAAGATGCTGAAGCTTTCTTT.

This chain links TRBV27 with TRBJ2-3, with D unclear. The CDR3 contains 13 residues. Trimming pared 7 bases from V and 2 bases from J, leaving 10 bases between. Germline CDR1 MNHEY, CDR2 SMNVEV (reference sequence). Here the CDR3 reads CASTPVLTDTQYF. The CDR3 DNA follows: TGTGCCAGCACCCCGGTCCTCACAGATACGCAGTATTTT.

V usage is TRBV5-8 and J usage is TRBJ2-7; D gene unclear. V lost 4 bases and J lost 3, with 17 bases in between. This CDR3 region has 15 residues. The germline gives CDR1 SGHTS, CDR2 YDEGEE. CDR3: CASSPVLYPSYEQYF. CDR3 DNA sequence: TGTGCCAGCAGCCCGGTCCTCTACCCAAGCTACGAGCAGTACTTC. The full variable domain, completed using reference TRBV5-8 and TRBJ2-7, is EAGVTQSPTHLIKTRGQQATLRCSPISGHTSVYWYQQALGLGLQFLLWYDEGEERNRGNFPPRFSGRQFPNYSSELNVNALELEDSALYLCASSPVLYPSYEQYFGPGTRLTVT.

V usage is TRBV19 and J usage is TRBJ2-1, with 8 bases fitting TRBD2. The V gene's germline CDR1 is LNHDA and CDR2 SQIVND (reference sequence). V lost 5 bases, J lost 2 bases, and 11 bases stayed unmatched. The CDR3 extends over 17 amino acids. The CDR3 nucleotides read TGTGCCAGTAGTTATCTGAGCGGGAGTCTAGCCTACAATGAGCAGTTCTTC. The encoded protein is CASSYLSGSLAYNEQFF.

This clone showed up just once. This chain connects TRBV6-5 to TRBJ1-5, with D possibly TRBD1 on 6 matching bases. Per germline, CDR1 MNHEY and CDR2 SVGAGI. The CDR3 is made up of 14 amino acids. V lost 6 bases and J 2 bases, leaving 11 bases between the germline ends. The CDR3 bases are TGTGCCAGCAGCTGGGGGCTGGGCAATCAGCCCCAGCATTTT. It yields the protein CASSWGLGNQPQHF.

The chain combines TRBV7-2 with TRBJ1-1; TRBD1 is a possible D gene (6 bases). From germline, CDR1 is SGHTA and CDR2 FQGNSA. This CDR3 spans 15 amino acids. V was clipped by 4 bases and J by 1 base, with 13 bases between them. CDR3 protein: CASSSRTAQNTEAFF. In DNA form, the CDR3 reads TGTGCCAGCAGCTCCCGGACAGCCCAGAACACTGAAGCTTTCTTT. The complete variable domain, with remaining parts taken from reference TRBV7-2 and TRBJ1-1, reads GAGVSQSPSNKVTEKGKDVELRCDPISGHTALYWYRQSLGQGLEFLIYFQGNSAPDKSGLPSDRFSAERTGGSVSTLTIQRTQQEDSAVYLCASSSRTAQNTEAFFGQGTRLTVV.

The chain combines TRBV27 with TRBJ2-7, with a weak D call TRBD1 (6 bases). Germline V lookup: CDR1 MNHEY, CDR2 SMNVEV (reference sequence). Trimming shortened V by 1 base and J by 5 bases, and 15 bases separated the two germline ends. This CDR3 is 15 amino acids long. CDR3: CASSLWAGARNEQYF. CDR3 DNA sequence: TGTGCCAGCAGTTTATGGGCAGGGGCGCGGAACGAGCAGTACTTC.

The rearrangement links TRBV2 to TRBJ1-2; 7 bases agree with TRBD1. The CDR3 is made up of 14 amino acids. The V segment lost 7 bases and the J segment 4 bases; nucleotides outside the gene matches: 9. CDR1 is SNHLY, CDR2 FYNNEI, per germline. CDR3 sequence reads: CASKIQGLLYGYTF. CDR3 DNA sequence: TGTGCCAGCAAAATACAGGGGCTCCTCTATGGCTACACCTTC.

This clone was observed a few times. This sequence joins TRBV6-6 and TRBJ2-7; tentative D call: TRBD1 (5 bases). The CDR3 is 13 residues long. CDR1 is MNHNY and CDR2 is SVGAGI in the germline V gene (reference sequence). V was cut by 6 bases and J by 3 bases, with 12 bases left in between. Written as DNA, the CDR3 is TGTGCCAGCAGACGATCTGACAGCTACGAGCAGTACTTC. Translating it yields CASRRSDSYEQYF.

The rearrangement links TRBV27 to TRBJ1-1, with D possibly being TRBD1 (5 bases). The germline gives CDR1 MNHEY, CDR2 SMNVEV (reference sequence). V dropped 2 bases and J dropped 6 bases, with 13 bases sitting between them. The CDR3 consists of 14 residues. CDR3 sequence (DNA): TGTGCCAGCAGTTTAGGAGGGGTTGGAGCTGAAGCTTTCTTT. Amino acid sequence: CASSLGGVGAEAFF.

This sequence joins TRBV18 and TRBJ2-1, with a weak D call TRBD1 (6 bases). CDR3 length: 16 residues. The germline V gene encodes CDR1 KGHSH and CDR2 LQKENI. V gave up 0 bases and J gave up 2 bases, with 11 bases separating them. The CDR3 protein is CASSPPARGTYNEQFF. CDR3 nucleotide sequence: TGTGCCAGCTCACCACCGGCAAGGGGGACCTACAATGAGCAGTTCTTC.

The rearrangement uses TRBV24-1 and TRBJ2-3; 7 bases fit TRBD1. This CDR3 is built from 17 residues. The trim removed 3 bases at V and 2 bases at J, leaving 10 bases unmatched. Per germline, CDR1 KGHDR and CDR2 SFDVKD. CDR3 sequence (DNA): TGTGCCACCAGTGATCCCTACAGGGGATTAAACACAGATACGCAGTATTTT. The encoded protein is CATSDPYRGLNTDTQYF.

This clone was counted a few times. V usage is TRBV19 and J usage is TRBJ1-1, with TRBD1 matching over 8 bases. Germline-derived CDR1 and CDR2 are LNHDA and SQIVND (reference sequence). J lost 4 bases, V lost 7 bases, and 2 bases had no gene match. There are 12 residues in the CDR3. CDR3 sequence reads: CASTDRGTEAFF. DNA of the CDR3: TGTGCCAGTACAGACAGGGGCACTGAAGCTTTCTTT. Based on the CDR3 plus reference TRBV19 and TRBJ1-1, the full variable domain is DGGITQSPKYLFRKEGQNVTLSCEQNLNHDAMYWYRQDPGQGLRLIYYSQIVNDFQKGDIAEGYSVSREKKESFPLTVTSAQKNPTAFYLCASTDRGTEAFFGQGTRLTVV.

The J gene is TRBJ2-1, the V gene TRBV9; TRBD2 aligns across 8 bases. Germline V gene data show CDR1 as SGDLS and CDR2 as YYNGEE. After removal of 0 bases from V and 7 bases from J, the junction contained 3 bases not matched to a gene. The CDR3 length is 14 residues. The CDR3 region is CASSVEASGNEQFF. As DNA, the CDR3 is TGTGCCAGCAGCGTAGAGGCTAGCGGGAATGAGCAGTTCTTC.